This T cell receptor (beta chain) is drawn from a study of blood T cell repertoires in COVID-19. Between the trimmed V and J ends, which lost 5 bases and 0 bases, there was a span of 13 bases. The CDR3 has 16 amino acids. Germline-derived CDR1 and CDR2 are SGHAT and FQNNGV. The study recruited people aged about 18 to 89 years across roughly 25 US areas. The study assigned cohorts using participant-reported clinical history. Sequenced by immunoSEQ multiplex PCR; TCRdb stores in-frame clones only, minus some. The data hold some 270,000 clones, with about 80% observed a single time. V and J are TRBV11-2 and TRBJ1-4; D is ambiguous. Sequencing input: PBMCs or T cells enriched from blood (not recorded which). This receptor was obtained from a man over 45 who had recovered from COVID-19. The CDR3 region has the DNA TGTGCCAGCAGCCGACCCCACAGTGCAACTAATGAAAAACTGTTTTTT. Amino acids: CASSRPHSATNEKLFF.